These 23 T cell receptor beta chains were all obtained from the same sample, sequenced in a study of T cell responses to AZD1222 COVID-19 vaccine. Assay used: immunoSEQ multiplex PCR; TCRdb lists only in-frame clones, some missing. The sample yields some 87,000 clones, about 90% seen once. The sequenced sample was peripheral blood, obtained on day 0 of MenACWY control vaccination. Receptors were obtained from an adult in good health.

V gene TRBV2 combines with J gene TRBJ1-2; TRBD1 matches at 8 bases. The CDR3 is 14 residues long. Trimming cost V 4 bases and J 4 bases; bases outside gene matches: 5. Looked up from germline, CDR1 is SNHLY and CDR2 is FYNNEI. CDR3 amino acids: CASSGRTGTYGYTF. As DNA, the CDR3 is TGTGCCAGCAGTGGAAGGACAGGGACCTATGGCTACACCTTC.

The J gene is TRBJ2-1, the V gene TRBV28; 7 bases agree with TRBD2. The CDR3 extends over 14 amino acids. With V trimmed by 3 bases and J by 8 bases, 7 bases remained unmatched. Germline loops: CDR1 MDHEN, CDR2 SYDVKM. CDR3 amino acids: CASSFPGGSDEQFF. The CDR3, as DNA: TGTGCCAGCAGTTTCCCGGGGGGAAGCGATGAGCAGTTCTTC.

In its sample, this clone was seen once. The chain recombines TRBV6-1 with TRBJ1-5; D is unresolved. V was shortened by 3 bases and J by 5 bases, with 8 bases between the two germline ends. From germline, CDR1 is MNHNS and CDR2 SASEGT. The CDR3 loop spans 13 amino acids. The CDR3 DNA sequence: TGTGCCAGCAGTGACATGGATTATCAGCCCCAGCATTTT. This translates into CASSDMDYQPQHF.

The CDR3 sequence is CASSEVERREQFF. The CDR3 nucleotides are TGTGCCAGCAGTGAGGTGGAGCGCCGCGAGCAGTTCTTC. The rearrangement joins TRBV6-4 to TRBJ2-1; D unresolved. V lost 3 bases and J lost 10, with 13 bases in between. CDR3 length: 13 residues. Germline CDR1 and CDR2: MRHNA and SNTAGT.

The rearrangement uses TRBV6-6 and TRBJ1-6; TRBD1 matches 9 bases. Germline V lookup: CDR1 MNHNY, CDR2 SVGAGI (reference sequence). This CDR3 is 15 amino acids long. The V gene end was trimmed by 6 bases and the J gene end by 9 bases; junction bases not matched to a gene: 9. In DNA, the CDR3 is TGTGCCAGCAGAACCGGGACAGGGTTATCTTCACCCCTCCACTTT. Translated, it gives CASRTGTGLSSPLHF.

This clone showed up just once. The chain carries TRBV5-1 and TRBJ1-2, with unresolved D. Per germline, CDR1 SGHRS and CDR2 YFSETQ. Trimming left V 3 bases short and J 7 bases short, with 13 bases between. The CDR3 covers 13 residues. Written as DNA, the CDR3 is TGCGCCAGCAGCTATGATGCTAGCCTTGGCTACACCTTC. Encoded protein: CASSYDASLGYTF.

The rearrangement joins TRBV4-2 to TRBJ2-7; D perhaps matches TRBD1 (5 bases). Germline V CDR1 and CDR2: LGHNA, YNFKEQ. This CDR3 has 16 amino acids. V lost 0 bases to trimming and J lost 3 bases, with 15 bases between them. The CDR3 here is CASSQDLRWQGYEQYF. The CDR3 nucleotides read TGTGCCAGCAGCCAAGATCTAAGATGGCAGGGCTACGAGCAGTACTTC.

The CDR3 loop is CASSRDRDGNQPQHF. The CDR3 nucleotides are TGTGCCAGCAGCAGAGACAGGGATGGCAATCAGCCCCAGCATTTT. This chain links TRBV6-5 with TRBJ1-5; 7 bases line up with TRBD1. The CDR3 consists of 15 residues. The J segment lost 2 bases and the V segment lost 6 bases, leaving 7 bases of the junction unmatched. From germline, CDR1 is MNHEY and CDR2 SVGAGI.

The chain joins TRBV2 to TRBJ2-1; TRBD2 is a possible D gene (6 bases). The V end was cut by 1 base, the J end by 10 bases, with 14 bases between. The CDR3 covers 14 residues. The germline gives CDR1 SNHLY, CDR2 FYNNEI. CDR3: CASSEDYSRGEQFF. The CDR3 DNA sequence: TGTGCCAGCAGTGAAGATTATAGTCGGGGGGAGCAGTTCTTC.

Here the CDR3 reads CATSDPSPDGGKTQYF. CDR3 DNA: TGTGCCACCAGTGATCCCTCCCCAGACGGTGGAAAGACCCAGTACTTC. This chain connects TRBV24-1 to TRBJ2-5, with D hard to call. V lost 3 bases and J lost 6, with 19 bases in between. The CDR3 consists of 16 residues. Per the germline V gene, CDR1 is KGHDR and CDR2 is SFDVKD.

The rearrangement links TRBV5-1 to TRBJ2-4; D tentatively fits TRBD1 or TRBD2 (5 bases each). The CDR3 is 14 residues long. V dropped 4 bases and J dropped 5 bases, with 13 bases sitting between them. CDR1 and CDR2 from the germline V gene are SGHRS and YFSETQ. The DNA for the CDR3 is TGCGCCAGCAGCCCCGTGGGGGTGGAAAACATTCAGTACTTC. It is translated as CASSPVGVENIQYF.

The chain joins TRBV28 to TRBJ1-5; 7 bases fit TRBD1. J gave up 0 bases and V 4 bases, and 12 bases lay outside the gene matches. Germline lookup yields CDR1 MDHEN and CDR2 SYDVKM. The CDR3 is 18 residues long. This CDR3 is CASSYRGMGVGSNQPQHF. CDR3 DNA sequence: TGTGCCAGCAGTTACAGGGGAATGGGGGTTGGTAGCAATCAGCCCCAGCATTTT.

In nucleotides, the CDR3 is TGTGCCAGCAGCCAACTCGGGGGGACCCCAGATACGCAGTATTTT. It specifies CASSQLGGTPDTQYF. The rearrangement links TRBV4-2 to TRBJ2-3; 7 bases agree with TRBD2. CDR1 and CDR2 (germline): LGHNA, YNFKEQ. After removal of 2 bases from V and 4 bases from J, the junction contained 6 bases not matched to a gene. The CDR3 loop spans 15 amino acids.

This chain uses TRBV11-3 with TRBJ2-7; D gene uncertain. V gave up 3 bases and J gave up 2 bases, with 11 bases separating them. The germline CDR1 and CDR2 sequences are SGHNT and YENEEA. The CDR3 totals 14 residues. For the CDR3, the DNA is TGTGCCAGCAGCTTCAGCGACACACCCTACGAGCAGTACTTC. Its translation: CASSFSDTPYEQYF.

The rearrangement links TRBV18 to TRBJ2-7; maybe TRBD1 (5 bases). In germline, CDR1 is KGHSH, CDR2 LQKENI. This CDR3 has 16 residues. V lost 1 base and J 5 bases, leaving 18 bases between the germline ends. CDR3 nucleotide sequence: TGTGCCAGCTCACCACTGGGGCCTCCTCCAGGCAACGAGCAGTACTTC. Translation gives CASSPLGPPPGNEQYF.

CDR3 region: CASSKAAHRGHQPQHF. CDR3 DNA sequence: TGTGCCAGCAGCAAAGCTGCCCATCGGGGCCATCAGCCCCAGCATTTT. V gene TRBV21-1 combines with J gene TRBJ1-5. TRBV21-1 is a documented pseudogene. The CDR3 has 16 amino acids.

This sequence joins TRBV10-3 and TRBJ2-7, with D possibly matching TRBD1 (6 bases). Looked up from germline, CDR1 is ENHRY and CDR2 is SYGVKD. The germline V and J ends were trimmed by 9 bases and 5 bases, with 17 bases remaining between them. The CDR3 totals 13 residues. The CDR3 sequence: CAISGTIGDEQYF. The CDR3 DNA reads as TGTGCCATTTCCGGGACAATCGGCGACGAGCAGTACTTC.

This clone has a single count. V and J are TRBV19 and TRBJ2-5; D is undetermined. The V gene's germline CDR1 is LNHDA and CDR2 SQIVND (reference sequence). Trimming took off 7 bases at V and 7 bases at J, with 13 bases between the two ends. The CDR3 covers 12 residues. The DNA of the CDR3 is TGTGCCAGTACGTCCCCCTCGAGGACCCAGTACTTC. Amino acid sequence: CASTSPSRTQYF.

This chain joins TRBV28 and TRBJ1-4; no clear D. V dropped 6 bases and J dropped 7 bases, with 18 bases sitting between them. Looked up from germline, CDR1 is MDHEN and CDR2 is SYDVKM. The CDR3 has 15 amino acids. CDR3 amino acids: CASSSPMGAGEKLFF. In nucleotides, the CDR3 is TGTGCCAGCAGCTCCCCGATGGGTGCTGGTGAAAAACTGTTTTTT.

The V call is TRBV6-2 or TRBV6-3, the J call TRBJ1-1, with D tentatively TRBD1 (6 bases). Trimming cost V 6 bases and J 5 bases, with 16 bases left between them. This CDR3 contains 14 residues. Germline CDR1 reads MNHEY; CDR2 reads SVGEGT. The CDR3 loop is CASSDPVRGTEAFF. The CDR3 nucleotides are TGTGCCAGCAGCGACCCCGTTAGGGGGACTGAAGCTTTCTTT.

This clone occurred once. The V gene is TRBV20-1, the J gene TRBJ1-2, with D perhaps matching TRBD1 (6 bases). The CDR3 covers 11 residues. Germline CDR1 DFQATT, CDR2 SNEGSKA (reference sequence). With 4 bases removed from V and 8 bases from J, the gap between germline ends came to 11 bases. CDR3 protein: CSATRQEGYTF. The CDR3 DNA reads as TGCAGTGCTACGAGACAGGAAGGCTACACCTTC.

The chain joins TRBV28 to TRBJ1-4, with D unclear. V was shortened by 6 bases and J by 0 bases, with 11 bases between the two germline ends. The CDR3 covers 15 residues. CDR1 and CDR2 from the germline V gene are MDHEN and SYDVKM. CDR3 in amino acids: CASSGQSATNEKLFF. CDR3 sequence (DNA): TGTGCCAGCAGCGGTCAGAGTGCAACTAATGAAAAACTGTTTTTT.

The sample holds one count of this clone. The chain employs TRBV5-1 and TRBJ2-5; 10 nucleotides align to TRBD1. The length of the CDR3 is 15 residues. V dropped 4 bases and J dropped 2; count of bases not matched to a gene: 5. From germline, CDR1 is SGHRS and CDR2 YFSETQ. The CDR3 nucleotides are TGCGCCAGCAGCCATGGACAGGGGGGACAAGAGACCCAGTACTTC. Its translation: CASSHGQGGQETQYF.